A selection of T cell receptor beta chains follows, all from one sample in a study of vaccination effects on CD4 cells after COVID-19. Their specific antigens are unknown. The table came from immunoSEQ multiplex PCR; TCRdb's copy has only in-frame clones and leaves some out. The profile shows about 55,000 clones, roughly two thirds of them singletons. Sequencing used CD4+ T cells from PBMCs cultured with SARS-CoV-2 spike peptides, obtained before COVID-19 vaccination. These receptors were obtained from a human donor who received a COVID-19 vaccine. Both conserved end residues are part of each CDR3. Fields, in order: clone size, J gene, D gene, V gene, CDR3 protein, CDR3 DNA. D genes are given only for firm matches. The size entry is marked missing in some rows and otherwise reads once, few, many or a size class.

clone_size: .
j_call: TRBJ1-1
d_call: .
v_call: TRBV6-5
cdr3_aa: CASIMGPGTGAEAFF
cdr3_nt: TGTGCCAGCATTATGGGTCCAGGTACGGGGGCTGAAGCTTTCTTT

clone_size: .
j_call: TRBJ1-2
d_call: .
v_call: TRBV6-2/TRBV6-3
cdr3_aa: CASSTGPLTDGYTF
cdr3_nt: TGTGCCAGCAGCACAGGGCCCCTAACTGATGGCTACACCTTC

clone_size: .
j_call: TRBJ2-2
d_call: TRBD1
v_call: TRBV6-2/TRBV6-3
cdr3_aa: CASSTGTGNTGELFF
cdr3_nt: TGTGCCAGCAGCACCGGGACAGGGAACACCGGGGAGCTGTTTTTT

clone_size: .
j_call: TRBJ1-5
d_call: .
v_call: TRBV11-3
cdr3_aa: CASSLDRRTDSNQPQHF
cdr3_nt: TGTGCCAGCAGCTTAGATCGTAGGACAGATAGCAATCAGCCCCAGCATTTT

clone_size: once
j_call: TRBJ2-5
d_call: TRBD1
v_call: TRBV28
cdr3_aa: CASSLLGTGVAETQYF
cdr3_nt: TGTGCCAGCAGTTTACTTGGGACAGGGGTGGCGGAGACCCAGTACTTC

clone_size: once
j_call: TRBJ1-3
d_call: .
v_call: TRBV7-6
cdr3_aa: CASSPRASFSSGNTIYF
cdr3_nt: TGTGCCAGCAGCCCGAGGGCATCCTTTAGCTCTGGAAACACCATATATTTT

clone_size: .
j_call: TRBJ2-5
d_call: .
v_call: TRBV4-3
cdr3_aa: CASSQGSGGGETQYF
cdr3_nt: TGCGCCAGCAGCCAGGGGAGCGGAGGCGGAGAGACCCAGTACTTC

clone_size: .
j_call: TRBJ2-3
d_call: .
v_call: TRBV19
cdr3_aa: CASSPFGATDTQYF
cdr3_nt: TGTGCCAGTAGCCCATTTGGGGCCACAGATACGCAGTATTTT

clone_size: .
j_call: TRBJ1-1
d_call: .
v_call: TRBV6-2/TRBV6-3
cdr3_aa: CASSYSRNTEAFF
cdr3_nt: TGTGCCAGCAGTTACTCGAGGAACACTGAAGCTTTCTTT

clone_size: .
j_call: TRBJ1-1
d_call: .
v_call: TRBV13
cdr3_aa: CASSSPVGRAFF
cdr3_nt: TGTGCCAGCAGCTCGCCCGTGGGGCGAGCTTTCTTT

clone_size: .
j_call: TRBJ1-5
d_call: .
v_call: TRBV28
cdr3_aa: CASSSPPGKGDQPQHF
cdr3_nt: TGTGCCAGCAGTTCCCCCCCGGGGAAGGGGGATCAGCCCCAGCATTTT

clone_size: .
j_call: TRBJ2-7
d_call: .
v_call: TRBV18
cdr3_aa: CASSLLPQYEQYF
cdr3_nt: TGTGCCAGCTCACTCCTCCCCCAGTACGAGCAGTACTTC

clone_size: .
j_call: TRBJ2-2
d_call: .
v_call: TRBV5-4
cdr3_aa: CASSLDSRITGELFF
cdr3_nt: TGTGCCAGCAGCCTCGACAGTAGGATCACCGGGGAGCTGTTTTTT

clone_size: .
j_call: TRBJ2-4
d_call: .
v_call: TRBV20-1
cdr3_aa: CSASKGGKNIQYF
cdr3_nt: TGCAGTGCTAGTAAGGGGGGCAAAAACATTCAGTACTTC

clone_size: .
j_call: TRBJ2-7
d_call: .
v_call: TRBV27
cdr3_aa: CASSPRDPLPYEQYF
cdr3_nt: TGTGCCAGCAGTCCCCGGGACCCGCTCCCTTACGAGCAGTACTTC

clone_size: many
j_call: TRBJ1-4
d_call: .
v_call: TRBV28
cdr3_aa: CASSLGVIATNEKLFF
cdr3_nt: TGTGCCAGCAGTCTGGGGGTGATTGCAACTAATGAAAAACTGTTTTTT

clone_size: once
j_call: TRBJ2-1
d_call: .
v_call: TRBV20-1
cdr3_aa: CSASKEVNEQFF
cdr3_nt: TGCAGTGCTAGTAAAGAGGTAAATGAGCAGTTCTTC

clone_size: .
j_call: TRBJ1-2
d_call: .
v_call: TRBV30
cdr3_aa: CAWSVGDRQNYGYTF
cdr3_nt: TGTGCCTGGAGTGTAGGCGACAGACAAAACTATGGCTACACCTTC

clone_size: .
j_call: TRBJ2-3
d_call: TRBD2
v_call: TRBV23-1
cdr3_aa: CASSQTPVTSGRVVRTDTQYF
cdr3_nt: TGCGCCAGCAGTCAGACCCCGGTGACTAGCGGGAGGGTGGTGCGCACAGATACGCAGTATTTT

clone_size: .
j_call: TRBJ2-7
d_call: TRBD1
v_call: TRBV18
cdr3_aa: CASSQGQGEQYF
cdr3_nt: TGTGCCAGCTCCCAGGGACAGGGCGAGCAGTACTTC

clone_size: few
j_call: TRBJ2-2
d_call: .
v_call: TRBV4-1
cdr3_aa: CASSRRPANTGELFF
cdr3_nt: TGCGCCAGCAGCCGGCGGCCCGCGAACACCGGGGAGCTGTTTTTT

clone_size: .
j_call: TRBJ1-5
d_call: .
v_call: TRBV11-2
cdr3_aa: CASSLNADSNQPQHF
cdr3_nt: TGTGCCAGCAGCTTAAATGCGGACAGCAATCAGCCCCAGCATTTT

clone_size: .
j_call: TRBJ2-7
d_call: .
v_call: TRBV20-1
cdr3_aa: CSANQGVEQYF
cdr3_nt: TGCAGTGCTAATCAGGGAGTCGAGCAGTACTTC

clone_size: .
j_call: TRBJ1-1
d_call: .
v_call: TRBV10-3
cdr3_aa: CAISGGDTEAFF
cdr3_nt: TGTGCCATCAGTGGAGGGGACACTGAAGCTTTCTTT

clone_size: .
j_call: TRBJ1-1
d_call: TRBD1
v_call: TRBV20-1
cdr3_aa: CSAKTGSRTFF
cdr3_nt: TGCAGTGCGAAGACAGGGTCGAGGACTTTCTTT

clone_size: .
j_call: TRBJ2-6
d_call: TRBD2
v_call: TRBV30
cdr3_aa: CAWSWGGASSGANVLTF
cdr3_nt: TGTGCCTGGAGTTGGGGGGGTGCGAGCTCTGGGGCCAACGTCCTGACTTTC

clone_size: .
j_call: TRBJ1-1
d_call: .
v_call: TRBV15
cdr3_aa: CATSRGPGYEAFF
cdr3_nt: TGTGCCACCAGCAGAGGTCCGGGGTATGAAGCTTTCTTT

clone_size: .
j_call: TRBJ2-7
d_call: .
v_call: TRBV7-8
cdr3_aa: CASSLAVGRENEQYF
cdr3_nt: TGTGCCAGCAGCTTAGCGGTGGGCAGGGAAAACGAGCAGTACTTC

clone_size: .
j_call: TRBJ1-4
d_call: .
v_call: TRBV12-2
cdr3_aa: CASRTRTGALVLNEKLFF
cdr3_nt: TGTGCAAGTCGCACTCGGACAGGGGCCCTAGTATTAAATGAAAAACTGTTTTTT

clone_size: .
j_call: TRBJ1-2
d_call: .
v_call: TRBV3-1/TRBV3-2
cdr3_aa: CASSQDVSAGPYGYTF
cdr3_nt: TGTGCCAGCAGCCAAGATGTGTCTGCTGGGCCGTATGGCTACACCTTC

clone_size: .
j_call: TRBJ2-7
d_call: .
v_call: TRBV7-2
cdr3_aa: CASSSNRLGYEQYF
cdr3_nt: TGTGCCAGCAGCTCAAACAGGTTGGGCTACGAGCAGTACTTC

clone_size: .
j_call: TRBJ2-5
d_call: .
v_call: TRBV4-1
cdr3_aa: CASSSVRRTLGQETQYF
cdr3_nt: TGCGCCAGCAGCTCTGTGCGTCGGACATTGGGGCAAGAGACCCAGTACTTC

clone_size: few
j_call: TRBJ2-7
d_call: .
v_call: TRBV21-1
cdr3_aa: CASSISGGGQGFYEQYF
cdr3_nt: TGTGCCAGCAGCATCTCGGGGGGGGGACAGGGGTTCTACGAGCAGTACTTC

clone_size: .
j_call: TRBJ2-7
d_call: .
v_call: TRBV28
cdr3_aa: CASSLRRAEQYF
cdr3_nt: TGTGCCAGCAGTTTAAGGCGGGCCGAGCAGTACTTC

clone_size: few
j_call: TRBJ1-5
d_call: .
v_call: TRBV6-1
cdr3_aa: CASSESLTTGGQPQHF
cdr3_nt: TGTGCCAGCAGTGAATCGCTCACCACGGGCGGGCAGCCCCAGCATTTT

clone_size: .
j_call: TRBJ1-1
d_call: .
v_call: TRBV11-2
cdr3_aa: CASSFSANTEAFF
cdr3_nt: TGTGCCAGCAGCTTTTCGGCGAACACTGAAGCTTTCTTT

clone_size: .
j_call: TRBJ2-1
d_call: .
v_call: TRBV3-1/TRBV3-2
cdr3_aa: CASSQQGQSSYNEQFF
cdr3_nt: TGTGCCAGCAGCCAGCAGGGCCAGAGCTCCTACAATGAGCAGTTCTTC

clone_size: .
j_call: TRBJ2-5
d_call: TRBD2
v_call: TRBV4-3
cdr3_aa: CASSPGLAGEETQYF
cdr3_nt: TGCGCCAGCAGCCCCGGACTAGCGGGGGAAGAGACCCAGTACTTC

clone_size: .
j_call: TRBJ1-5
d_call: .
v_call: TRBV7-9
cdr3_aa: CASSLGGDYQPQHF
cdr3_nt: TGTGCCAGCAGCTTAGGGGGGGATTATCAGCCCCAGCATTTT

clone_size: .
j_call: TRBJ1-5
d_call: .
v_call: TRBV10-3
cdr3_aa: CAISSDSNQPQHF
cdr3_nt: TGTGCCATCAGCTCGGATAGCAATCAGCCCCAGCATTTT

clone_size: few
j_call: TRBJ2-7
d_call: TRBD1
v_call: TRBV6-2/TRBV6-3
cdr3_aa: CASSKTEPGQAAYEQYF
cdr3_nt: TGTGCCAGCAGTAAGACTGAGCCGGGACAGGCTGCCTACGAGCAGTACTTC

clone_size: .
j_call: TRBJ2-2
d_call: TRBD2
v_call: TRBV5-1
cdr3_aa: CASSREGRDTGELFF
cdr3_nt: TGCGCCAGCAGTCGGGAGGGCCGAGATACCGGGGAGCTGTTTTTT

clone_size: once
j_call: TRBJ2-2
d_call: TRBD2
v_call: TRBV4-2
cdr3_aa: CASSPERGGTGELFF
cdr3_nt: TGTGCCAGCAGCCCTGAGCGGGGAGGCACCGGGGAGCTGTTTTTT

clone_size: few
j_call: TRBJ1-4
d_call: .
v_call: TRBV4-2
cdr3_aa: CASSQDSGRGEEKLFF
cdr3_nt: TGTGCCAGCAGCCAAGATTCGGGCAGGGGTGAAGAAAAACTGTTTTTT

clone_size: .
j_call: TRBJ2-1
d_call: TRBD1
v_call: TRBV25-1
cdr3_aa: CASGTGGYNEQFF
cdr3_nt: TGTGCCAGCGGGACAGGGGGCTACAATGAGCAGTTCTTC

clone_size: .
j_call: TRBJ1-2
d_call: TRBD1
v_call: TRBV7-2
cdr3_aa: CASSPGQGTVFGYTF
cdr3_nt: TGTGCCAGCAGCCCGGGACAGGGGACTGTCTTTGGCTACACCTTC

clone_size: .
j_call: TRBJ2-7
d_call: .
v_call: TRBV18
cdr3_aa: CASASTGEQYF
cdr3_nt: TGTGCCAGCGCCTCTACGGGGGAGCAGTACTTC

clone_size: .
j_call: TRBJ2-1
d_call: .
v_call: TRBV20-1
cdr3_aa: CSATLRQQQFF
cdr3_nt: TGCAGTGCTACCCTCCGGCAACAGCAGTTCTTC

clone_size: .
j_call: TRBJ1-5
d_call: .
v_call: TRBV19
cdr3_aa: CASSRLGQPQHF
cdr3_nt: TGTGCCAGTAGTCGTTTGGGTCAGCCCCAGCATTTT

clone_size: .
j_call: TRBJ2-2
d_call: .
v_call: TRBV18
cdr3_aa: CASSRDQDTGELFF
cdr3_nt: TGTGCCAGCTCACGCGACCAAGACACCGGGGAGCTGTTTTTT

clone_size: .
j_call: TRBJ1-2
d_call: TRBD1
v_call: TRBV10-3
cdr3_aa: CAITGTEYGYTF
cdr3_nt: TGTGCCATCACCGGGACAGAGTATGGCTACACCTTC

clone_size: .
j_call: TRBJ2-3
d_call: .
v_call: TRBV7-9
cdr3_aa: CASSLALDTDTQYF
cdr3_nt: TGTGCCAGCAGCTTAGCCCTTGACACAGATACGCAGTATTTT

clone_size: .
j_call: TRBJ1-2
d_call: .
v_call: TRBV2
cdr3_aa: CASSEISYYGYTF
cdr3_nt: TGTGCCAGCAGCGAAATATCATACTATGGCTACACCTTC

clone_size: .
j_call: TRBJ1-4
d_call: TRBD1
v_call: TRBV3-1/TRBV3-2
cdr3_aa: CASSQFRGSQSEKLFF
cdr3_nt: TGTGCCAGCAGCCAGTTCAGGGGGAGCCAGTCTGAAAAACTGTTTTTT